One sample yielded the 30 T cell receptor beta chains listed below, sequenced in a study of T cells in Graves' hyperthyroidism and ophthalmopathy. Amplified TCR beta CDR3 regions derived from RNA transcripts. First-round RT-PCR of the TCR CDR3 relied on the HTBI primer set. TCRdb analysed the multiplex PCR reads with MiXCR anew, one entry per CDR3 protein. The table lists about 840,000 distinct CDR3 sequences, around 38% of them singletons. Sample: blood. These receptors all come from a man between 18 and 35 years old with Graves' hyperthyroidism.

J is TRBJ2-7 and V is TRBV6-1; D is possibly TRBD2 (5 bases). V was cut by 7 bases and J by 0 bases, with 16 bases left in between. Looked up from germline, CDR1 is MNHNS and CDR2 is SASEGT. This CDR3 has 15 residues. The CDR3, as DNA: TGTGCCAGCAAGTATGAGGGCATCAGCTCCTACGAGCAGTACTTC. It is translated as CASKYEGISSYEQYF.

The J gene is TRBJ2-7, the V gene TRBV20-1; TRBD2 agrees at 10 bases. Germline CDR1 is DFQATT and CDR2 is SNEGSKA (reference sequence). The V segment lost 3 bases and the J segment 0 bases; nucleotides outside the gene matches: 5. The CDR3 loop spans 15 amino acids. CDR3 nucleotides: TGCAGTGCTAGGGGGACTAGCGTCTACTCCTACGAGCAGTACTTC. Amino acid sequence: CSARGTSVYSYEQYF.

The V gene is TRBV20-1, the J gene TRBJ2-7; a possible D gene is TRBD1 (6 bases). The V end was cut by 2 bases, the J end by 3 bases, with 8 bases between. The CDR3 length is 12 residues. CDR1 is DFQATT, CDR2 SNEGSKA, per germline (reference sequence). For the CDR3, the DNA is TGCAGTGCTAGACGGGACATCTACGAGCAGTACTTC. Translation gives CSARRDIYEQYF.

Details on this clonotype: This may come from a read error, since a much larger clone is one base off. V and J are TRBV2 and TRBJ2-7; D is unresolved. The CDR3 sequence is 14 residues long. Trimming cost V 11 bases and J 0 bases, with 17 bases left between them. Germline V gives CDR1 SNHLY, CDR2 FYNNEI. The CDR3 DNA sequence: TGTGCCTGCCGTACCGGGTCGAGCTCCTACGAGCAGTACTTC. Protein: CACRTGSSSYEQYF.

This clonotype was observed a few times. The V call is TRBV2, the J call TRBJ2-7; D perhaps matches TRBD1 (6 bases). Trimming cost V 6 bases and J 2 bases, with 14 bases left between them. The CDR3 loop spans 14 amino acids. Germline CDR1 SNHLY, CDR2 FYNNEI. As DNA, the CDR3 is TGTGCCAGCAGCCGGGACACGTTGACCTACGAGCAGTACTTC. Encoded protein: CASSRDTLTYEQYF. Looking up the rest from reference TRBV2 and TRBJ2-7 gives the full variable domain: EPEVTQTPSHQVTQMGQEVILRCVPISNHLYFYWYRQILGQKVEFLVSFYNNEISEKSEIFDDQFSVERPDGSNFTLKIRSTKLEDSAMYFCASSRDTLTYEQYFGPGTRLTVT.

This clonotype has only a few counts. The chain links TRBV20-1 to TRBJ1-2; no reliable D call. Germline lookup yields CDR1 DFQATT and CDR2 SNEGSKA (reference sequence). V shed 0 bases and J shed 6 bases, with 11 bases lying between them. This CDR3 spans 13 amino acids. Here the CDR3 DNA reads TGCAGTGCTAGAGATCCAGCTGGCAATGGCTACACCTTC. It encodes CSARDPAGNGYTF.

V is TRBV20-1 and J is TRBJ2-7, with 7 nucleotides matching TRBD1. Germline CDR1 DFQATT, CDR2 SNEGSKA (reference sequence). There are 12 residues in the CDR3. The V and J ends lost 6 bases and 2 bases, in that order; junction bases with no gene match: 4. CDR3 protein: CSAPGQTYEQYF. For the CDR3, the DNA is TGCAGTGCCCCGGGACAGACCTACGAGCAGTACTTC.

Of note for this clonotype: A much larger clonotype is one base distant, so this may be a read error. This chain uses TRBV2 with TRBJ1-1; 7 nucleotides match TRBD1. The CDR3 runs 15 residues. Germline V gives CDR1 SNHLY, CDR2 FYNNEI. Unmatched junction bases numbered 7, after V lost 6 bases and J lost 0 bases. The CDR3 region has the DNA TGTGCCAGCAGGGGACAGACCCGAGTGAACACTGAAGCTTTCTTT. Translated, it gives CASRGQTRVNTEAFF. The full variable domain, in which reference TRBV2 and TRBJ1-1 provide the parts outside the CDR3, is EPEVTQTPSHQVTQMGQEVILRCVPISNHLYFYWYRQILGQKVEFLVSFYNNEISEKSEIFDDQFSVERPDGSNFTLKIRSTKLEDSAMYFCASRGQTRVNTEAFFGQGTRLTVV.

The chain couples TRBV7-9 to TRBJ1-4; D gene unclear. There are 16 residues in the CDR3. Trimming removed 5 bases at V and 6 bases at J, with 19 bases between. Looked up from germline, CDR1 is SEHNR and CDR2 is FQNEAQ (reference sequence). The CDR3 region is CASSLLPTRTDEKLFF. The CDR3 DNA follows: TGTGCCAGCAGCCTCCTTCCCACTAGGACGGATGAAAAACTGTTTTTT.

The CDR3: CASSQGAGTNEAFF. The CDR3 DNA reads TGTGCCAGCAGCCAGGGGGCGGGAACTAATGAAGCTTTCTTT. V and J are TRBV9 and TRBJ1-1, with 8 bases identical to TRBD1. J lost 7 bases, V lost 4 bases, and 9 bases had no gene match. Germline CDR1 reads SGDLS; CDR2 reads YYNGEE. The CDR3 is 14 residues long.

This clonotype appeared many times. The V and J genes are TRBV6-5 and TRBJ2-5, with D perhaps matching TRBD1 (5 bases). This CDR3 comprises 11 residues. In germline, CDR1 is MNHEY, CDR2 SVGAGI. The V and J ends lost 6 bases and 5 bases respectively, with 7 bases between them. The CDR3 loop reads CASRAGETQYF. The CDR3 nucleotides are TGTGCCAGCAGGGCAGGGGAGACCCAGTACTTC.

This clonotype was detected a few times. Its ends do not fully match the called genes, so a read error is possible. This chain links TRBV4-1 with TRBJ2-6, with 8 bases fitting TRBD1. This CDR3 is built from 17 residues. The germline V gene has CDR1 MGHRA and CDR2 YSYEKL. Written as DNA, the CDR3 is TGTGCCAGCAGCCCGCGGACAGGGCGGCCTGGGGCCAACGTCCTGACTTTC. Its translation: CASSPRTGRPGANVLTF.

This chain links TRBV29-1 with TRBJ2-2; maybe TRBD2 (5 bases). Germline CDR1 reads SQVTM; CDR2 reads ANQGSEA. The CDR3 spans 13 residues. The V and J ends lost 3 bases and 5 bases respectively, with 10 bases between them. CDR3 amino acids: CSVERPGTGELFF. The CDR3 bases are TGCAGCGTTGAGCGACCGGGGACCGGGGAGCTGTTTTTT.

This chain joins TRBV15 and TRBJ2-3; TRBD1 matches at 8 bases. Germline trimming cut 7 bases from V and 1 base from J; bases unmatched to any gene: 4. The CDR3 extends over 14 amino acids. Germline CDR1 LNHNV, CDR2 YYDKDF (reference sequence). The CDR3 DNA reads as TGTGCCACCATCTCAGGGGGCCGCACAGATACGCAGTATTTT. This sequence encodes CATISGGRTDTQYF.

The V call is TRBV29-1, the J call TRBJ2-7; weak D call: TRBD2 (6 bases). CDR1 and CDR2 (germline): SQVTM, ANQGSEA. V gave up 8 bases and J gave up 4 bases, with 15 bases separating them. The CDR3 extends over 12 amino acids. CDR3 loop: CSQDPGLYEQYF. CDR3 coding DNA: TGCAGCCAAGACCCCGGACTATACGAGCAGTACTTC.

This chain links TRBV9 with TRBJ1-1, with D hard to call. Trimming pared 0 bases from V and 7 bases from J, leaving 7 bases between. Looked up from germline, CDR1 is SGDLS and CDR2 is YYNGEE. The CDR3 loop spans 12 amino acids. In nucleotides, the CDR3 is TGTGCCAGCAGCGTAGAAGGGATTGAAGCTTTCTTT. It encodes CASSVEGIEAFF.

This clonotype turned up a few times. The chain couples TRBV12-3 or TRBV12-4 to TRBJ1-1; tentative D call: TRBD1 (6 bases). Trimming took off 6 bases at V and 6 bases at J, with 14 bases between the two ends. This CDR3 region has 13 residues. CDR3 sequence (DNA): TGTGCCAGCAGACTCACAGGGCTTGCTGAAGCTTTCTTT. Its translation: CASRLTGLAEAFF.

This clonotype was observed a few times. The gene calls are TRBV19 and TRBJ2-5; TRBD2 aligns across 10 bases. V lost 9 bases, J lost 1 base, and 5 bases stayed unmatched. The V gene's germline CDR1 is LNHDA and CDR2 SQIVND (reference sequence). This CDR3 is built from 14 residues. In DNA form, the CDR3 reads TGTGCCAGCCGGACTAGCGGATCCCAAGAGACCCAGTACTTC. It is translated as CASRTSGSQETQYF.

The chain uses TRBV29-1 and TRBJ1-5; D is perhaps TRBD1 (5 bases). This CDR3 region has 14 residues. Looked up from germline, CDR1 is SQVTM and CDR2 is ANQGSEA. Trimming removed 5 bases at V and 3 bases at J, with 14 bases between. The CDR3 DNA is TGCAGCGTTTGGAGGGACGGATACAATCAGCCCCAGCATTTT. This translates into CSVWRDGYNQPQHF.

This rearrangement joins TRBV6-1 to TRBJ2-2; D unclear. The germline V gene encodes CDR1 MNHNS and CDR2 SASEGT. The length of the CDR3 is 15 residues. V lost 7 bases to trimming and J lost 0 bases, with 12 bases between them. The DNA of the CDR3 is TGTGCCAGCACCCACGCCCGTTCGAACACCGGGGAGCTGTTTTTT. Translated: CASTHARSNTGELFF.

The V and J genes are TRBV19 and TRBJ2-6, with a tentative D call TRBD1 (5 bases). The CDR3 consists of 16 residues. Germline CDR1 reads LNHDA; CDR2 reads SQIVND (reference sequence). The V and J ends lost 8 bases and 2 bases respectively, with 16 bases between them. This CDR3 is CASQAKGAPGANVLTF. DNA of the CDR3: TGTGCCAGTCAAGCCAAAGGGGCTCCTGGGGCCAACGTCCTGACTTTC.

The table lists this clonotype with many counts. The chain recombines TRBV29-1 with TRBJ1-1; D is perhaps TRBD1 (5 bases). The CDR3 runs 13 residues. The V gene lost 5 bases and the J gene lost 5 bases, with 15 bases spanning the gap. CDR1 SQVTM and CDR2 ANQGSEA come from the germline V gene. The CDR3 sequence is CSVFPGGRTEAFF. The CDR3 region has the DNA TGCAGCGTTTTTCCGGGGGGTCGAACTGAAGCTTTCTTT.

This clonotype was recorded many times. V and J are TRBV10-3 and TRBJ2-5; D not resolved. CDR3 length: 15 residues. V was trimmed by 4 bases and J by 1 base, leaving 13 bases between them. Germline values: CDR1 ENHRY, CDR2 SYGVKD. The CDR3 DNA sequence: TGTGCCATCAGTGCGCGAGACGACCCCCAAGAGACCCAGTACTTC. Protein: CAISARDDPQETQYF.

The V gene is TRBV2, the J gene TRBJ2-2; possibly TRBD2 for D (5 bases). In germline, CDR1 is SNHLY, CDR2 FYNNEI. V shed 3 bases and J shed 1 base, with 9 bases lying between them. The CDR3 extends over 15 amino acids. The CDR3, as DNA: TGTGCCAGCAGTGACTCCGGGATGAACACCGGGGAGCTGTTTTTT. This codes for CASSDSGMNTGELFF.

This clonotype has at least ten counts. The chain couples TRBV7-9 to TRBJ1-6; D is unclear. Germline CDR1 is SEHNR and CDR2 is FQNEAQ (reference sequence). This CDR3 contains 10 residues. V lost 5 bases and J lost 8, with 1 base in between. This chain's CDR3 is CASSDSPLHF. The CDR3 bases are TGTGCCAGCAGCGATTCACCCCTCCACTTT.

Details on this clonotype: At one of its ends the junction is not consistent with the germline gene, which may arise from a read error. The chain combines TRBV25-1 with TRBJ1-1; unclear D gene. The CDR3 extends over 11 amino acids. From germline, CDR1 is MGHDK and CDR2 SYGVNS. CDR3 amino acids: CAGSEYTEAFF. CDR3 coding DNA: TGTGCCGGCAGTGAATACACTGAAGCTTTCTTT.

About this clonotype: Since a far larger clone is one base different, this is likely a read error. The V and J genes are TRBV7-9 and TRBJ1-1; maybe TRBD1 (5 bases). The CDR3 contains 13 residues. Germline CDR1 and CDR2: SEHNR and FQNEAQ (reference sequence). V lost 8 bases, J lost 4 bases, and 14 bases lay in between. The CDR3, as DNA: TGTGCCAGCGGCCCAAGGGGCGGCACTGAAGCTTTCTTT. It codes for CASGPRGGTEAFF.

Turning to this clonotype: At one end, the junction sequence differs from germline, possibly due to a read error. The V and J genes are TRBV20-1 and TRBJ1-5; the D is unclear. This CDR3 comprises 15 residues. The germline CDR1 and CDR2 sequences are DFQATT and SNEGSKA (reference sequence). The CDR3, as DNA: TGCAGTGTTAGAGATCAGGTTGTATCCAAAGAGCCCCAGCATTTT. Its translation is CSVRDQVVSKEPQHF.

This chain links TRBV6-5 with TRBJ1-2; 8 bases align to TRBD1. V gave up 8 bases and J gave up 7 bases; unmatched junction bases: 6. The germline CDR1 and CDR2 sequences are MNHEY and SVGAGI. This CDR3 spans 12 amino acids. CDR3 loop: CASDSGGGGYTF. The CDR3, as DNA: TGTGCCAGCGATTCAGGGGGCGGTGGCTACACCTTC.

The chain carries TRBV15 and TRBJ2-7; TRBD2 agrees at 8 bases. Germline CDR1 is LNHNV and CDR2 is YYDKDF (reference sequence). V lost 0 bases, J lost 1 base, and 5 bases stayed unmatched. The CDR3 runs to 16 residues. The CDR3 bases are TGTGCCACCAGCAGAGACCCCGGGGGGGGATCCTACGAGCAGTACTTC. Encoded protein: CATSRDPGGGSYEQYF.